A single sample gave rise to the 18 T cell receptor beta chains below, sequenced in a study of T cell clonality in common variable immunodeficiency. Profiling relied on immunoSEQ multiplex PCR, and the TCRdb table lists in-frame clones only, not all of them. The profile covers more than 55,000 clones, none occurring a single time. Sequenced sample: peripheral blood mononuclear cells. All receptors come from a person aged 18 to 70 in good health.

This clone was recorded many times. The read gets to within 3 residues of the CDR3 end, and the germline J gene fills in the rest. V usage is TRBV20-1 and J usage is TRBJ1-2, with 7 bases matching TRBD1. The V gene end was trimmed by 0 bases and the J gene end by 4 bases; junction bases not matched to a gene: 8. This CDR3 has 15 amino acids. The germline CDR1 and CDR2 sequences are DFQATT and SNEGSKA (reference sequence). CDR3 protein: CSARDGQQGIYGYTF. The part of the CDR3 DNA that was read is TGCAGTGCTAGAGACGGGCAACAGGGGATCTATGGC.

This clone came up many times. The sequenced fragment ends 3 residues before the CDR3 boundary, so the rest is inferred from the germline J gene. The chain uses TRBV12-3 or TRBV12-4 and TRBJ2-1; no clear D gene. This CDR3 contains 14 residues. V was trimmed by 2 bases and J by 8 bases, leaving 13 bases between them. Here the CDR3 reads CASSLTQHADEQFF. CDR3 bases read: TGTGCCAGCAGTTTAACACAACACGCCGATGAG.

This clone was recorded at least ten times. The sequenced CDR3 bases are TGTGCCAGCGGCAGGCACAATCAGCCC. Translated, it gives CASGRHNQP. The whole CDR3 is CASGRHNQPQHF. The chain is built from TRBV2 and TRBJ1-5; D unclear. The CDR3 end falls 3 residues outside the read, so it is completed with the germline J gene. CDR1 SNHLY and CDR2 FYNNEI come from the germline V gene. CDR3 length equals 12 residues. V gave up 8 bases and J gave up 3 bases, with 8 bases separating them. The complete variable domain, with remaining parts taken from reference TRBV2 and TRBJ1-5, reads EPEVTQTPSHQVTQMGQEVILRCVPISNHLYFYWYRQILGQKVEFLVSFYNNEISEKSEIFDDQFSVERPDGSNFTLKIRSTKLEDSAMYFCASGRHNQPQHFGDGTRLSIL.

This clone appeared many times. The CDR3 end is not reached by the read, which stops 3 residues before it; the germline J gene fills it in. The chain combines TRBV6-2 or TRBV6-3 with TRBJ2-7, with TRBD1 matching 8 bases. Trimming removed 5 bases from V and 3 bases from J; junction bases left unmatched: 6. Germline CDR1 MNHEY, CDR2 SVGEGT. The CDR3 covers 14 residues. The CDR3 sequence is CASSGQGFYYEQYF. CDR3 DNA, as far as it was read: TGTGCCAGCAGTGGACAGGGTTTTTACTACGAG.

This clone was seen ten or more times. The CDR3 extends 3 residues past the end of the read, so its final part is completed from the germline J gene. This chain uses TRBV7-9 with TRBJ2-1; possible D gene TRBD2, 5 bases. CDR1 is SEHNR, CDR2 FQNEAQ, per germline (reference sequence). V was trimmed by 0 bases and J by 7 bases, leaving 13 bases between them. The CDR3 length is 15 residues. The CDR3 DNA, read in part, is TGTGCCAGCAGCTTAGCCCTACTCCCGGGGAATGAG. Amino acids: CASSLALLPGNE. The whole CDR3 protein is CASSLALLPGNEQFF.

The sample holds many counts of this clone. The read ends 3 residues shy of where the CDR3 ends; the end is completed using the germline J gene. V gene TRBV14 combines with J gene TRBJ2-3; D uncertain. V dropped 1 base and J dropped 7 bases, with 6 bases sitting between them. CDR3 length equals 12 residues. Germline CDR1 and CDR2: SGHDN and FVKESK. The chain's CDR3 is CASSQVFNTQYF. The sequenced CDR3 bases are TGTGCCAGCAGCCAAGTGTTCAATACG.

This clone was seen many times. The read ends 3 residues before the CDR3 terminus; that terminus is restored from the germline J gene. This chain uses TRBV30 with TRBJ1-1; 9 nucleotides align to TRBD1. V was pared by 8 bases and J by 5 bases, with 3 bases of the junction left unmatched. The CDR3 runs 11 residues. Germline V lookup: CDR1 GTSNPN, CDR2 SVGIG (reference sequence). CDR3 residues: CAGTGLTEAFF. The DNA read from the CDR3 is TGTGCCGGGACAGGGTTAACTGAA. Combining the CDR3 with reference TRBV30 and TRBJ1-1 gives the whole variable domain SQTIHQWPATLVQPVGSPLSLECTVEGTSNPNLYWYRQAAGRGLQLLFYSVGIGQISSEVPQNLSASRPQDRQFILSSKKLLLSDSGFYLCAGTGLTEAFFGQGTRLTVV.

This clone was found many times. CDR3 in amino acids: CASRGLAVMGTKNIQYF. CDR3 DNA, as far as it was read: TGTGCCAGCAGAGGACTAGCGGTGATGGGGACCAAAAACATT. J is TRBJ2-4 and V is TRBV2; 10 positions match TRBD2. The CDR3 is cut off 3 residues early in the read; its end comes from the germline J gene. The CDR3 spans 17 residues. The V gene end was trimmed by 6 bases and the J gene end by 2 bases; junction bases not matched to a gene: 10. CDR1 and CDR2 (germline): SNHLY, FYNNEI.

Ten or more counts support this clone. Coverage ceases 3 residues before the CDR3 finishes, and the germline J gene fills in the end. The genes are TRBV6-1 and TRBJ2-7; TRBD1 matches 9 bases. Germline values: CDR1 MNHNS, CDR2 SASEGT. Trimming removed 4 bases from V and 5 bases from J; junction bases left unmatched: 6. This CDR3 region has 14 residues. The sequenced CDR3 bases are TGTGCCAGCAGTGCTTTGGACAGGGGTAACGAG. Translated, it gives CASSALDRGNE. The entire CDR3 reads CASSALDRGNEQYF.

This clone was recorded at least ten times. The CDR3 end lies 3 residues beyond the end of the read and is filled in from the germline J gene. The chain carries TRBV5-1 and TRBJ1-4; 10 bases fit TRBD1. The V segment lost 4 bases and the J segment 4 bases; nucleotides outside the gene matches: 4. CDR3 length: 15 residues. Germline V gives CDR1 SGHRS, CDR2 YFSETQ. CDR3 DNA (partial): TGCGCCAGCAGCCCCGGGACAGGGGTTAATGAAAAA. Protein product: CASSPGTGVNEK. The whole CDR3 region reads CASSPGTGVNEKLFF.

This clone came up many times. The sequenced fragment ends 3 residues before the CDR3 boundary, so the rest is inferred from the germline J gene. The chain carries TRBV19 and TRBJ2-3; TRBD2 is a possible D gene (6 bases). Germline loops: CDR1 LNHDA, CDR2 SQIVND (reference sequence). The CDR3 has 16 residues. V dropped 5 bases and J dropped 0 bases, with 15 bases sitting between them. The CDR3 bases that were read are TGTGCCAGTAGTCGGGTCGGCGGGACTAGCACAGATACG. Translated, it gives CASSRVGGTSTDT. The CDR3 as a whole reads CASSRVGGTSTDTQYF.

There are many counts of this clone. The read falls 3 residues short of the CDR3 end, and the missing part is taken from the germline J gene. The rearrangement uses TRBV10-1 and TRBJ2-3; 10 positions agree with TRBD2. Germline-derived CDR1 and CDR2 are WNHNN and SYGVQD (reference sequence). The V gene end was trimmed by 2 bases and the J gene end by 7 bases; junction bases not matched to a gene: 6. This CDR3 is built from 15 residues. The part of the CDR3 DNA that was read is TGCGCCAGCAGTGAGCCTAGCGGGAGTCGAAATACG. Encoded protein: CASSEPSGSRNT. The whole CDR3 sequence is CASSEPSGSRNTQYF.

Concerning this clone: The read ends 3 residues before the CDR3 terminus; that terminus is restored from the germline J gene. The chain recombines TRBV6-2 or TRBV6-3 with TRBJ1-6; 12 nucleotides match TRBD1. The CDR3 loop spans 16 amino acids. The germline CDR1 and CDR2 sequences are MNHEY and SVGEGT. The junction had 9 bases not matched to a gene; V was cut back by 5 bases and J by 10 bases. This chain's CDR3 is CASSLRDRGRRSPLHF. The sequenced CDR3 bases are TGTGCCAGCAGTCTCCGGGACAGGGGGCGCAGGTCACCC.

Comments on this clone: The read ends 3 residues early relative to the CDR3; the germline J gene fills the gap. The chain combines TRBV19 with TRBJ2-1; 10 bases match TRBD2. The CDR3 contains 13 residues. V was clipped by 8 bases and J by 4 bases; unmatched bases: 2. The germline gives CDR1 LNHDA, CDR2 SQIVND (reference sequence). CDR3 in amino acids: CASVAGGYNEQFF. The sequenced CDR3 bases are TGTGCCAGTGTAGCGGGAGGATACAATGAG.

This clone has a count of ten or more. The CDR3 goes on 3 residues after the read ends, and that part is filled in from the germline J gene. The chain employs TRBV20-1 and TRBJ2-7; the match to TRBD2 covers 10 bases. Germline V lookup: CDR1 DFQATT, CDR2 SNEGSKA (reference sequence). The CDR3 is 14 amino acids. Trimming took 6 bases from V and 2 from J; bases not matched to a gene: 7. The part of the CDR3 DNA that was read is TGCAGTGCCCAGAACAGCGGGAGGGCCTACGAG. It codes for CSAQNSGRAYE. The whole CDR3 region reads CSAQNSGRAYEQYF.

In regard to this clone: The read ends 3 residues shy of where the CDR3 ends; the end is completed using the germline J gene. The rearrangement joins TRBV5-5 to TRBJ2-7; a possible D gene is TRBD1 (6 bases). The V gene's germline CDR1 is SGHKS and CDR2 YYEKEE (reference sequence). The CDR3 is 15 amino acids. With 4 bases removed from V and 6 bases from J, the gap between germline ends came to 20 bases. The sequenced part of the CDR3 DNA is TGTGCCAGCAGCCCTAATCTTTCAGGGGCTCTCGAG. The encoded protein is CASSPNLSGALE. The CDR3 as a whole reads CASSPNLSGALEQYF. The whole variable domain, remainder taken from reference TRBV5-5 and TRBJ2-7, is DAGVTQSPTHLIKTRGQQVTLRCSPISGHKSVSWYQQVLGQGPQFIFQYYEKEERGRGNFPDRFSARQFPNYSSELNVNALLLGDSALYLCASSPNLSGALEQYFGPGTRLTVT.

The sample holds many counts of this clone. The CDR3 extends 3 residues past the end of the read, so its final part is completed from the germline J gene. The V call is TRBV28, the J call TRBJ2-5, with D tentatively TRBD1 (6 bases). V was pared by 2 bases and J by 5 bases, with 12 bases between. CDR3 size: 14 residues. Germline V gene sequence: CDR1 MDHEN, CDR2 SYDVKM. The sequenced CDR3 bases are TGTGCCAGCAGTTTACAGACCCAGGGGGAGACC. Residues: CASSLQTQGET. The whole CDR3 sequence reads CASSLQTQGETQYF.

Ten or more counts support this clone. The read gets to within 3 residues of the CDR3 end, and the germline J gene fills in the rest. The J gene is TRBJ2-1, the V gene TRBV5-1; 16 nucleotides line up with TRBD2. The CDR3 consists of 16 residues. The germline gives CDR1 SGHRS, CDR2 YFSETQ. The V segment lost 7 bases and the J segment 9 bases; nucleotides outside the gene matches: 10. CDR3 bases read: TGCGCCAGCGCTCCCGGGACTAGCGGGAGGGCGCGTGAG. Encoded protein: CASAPGTSGRARE. The full CDR3 is CASAPGTSGRAREQFF.